These 30 T cell receptor beta chains share one sample of origin, sequenced in a study of control samples from healthy donors and cancer patients (dated by TCRdb to 2018 to 2021). Library preparation employed the immunoSEQ multiplex PCR assay. Here the immuneACCESS table is served through TCRdb, limited to in-frame sequences with V and J called. Missing clones are a known gap in these copies; in checked studies unresolved V genes cover under half, and the rest lacks a known reason. Recorded for this sample are about 160,000 clones; approximately 94% of them occurred a single time. The top ten constitute about 15% of the sample. The sample consisted of PBMCs. The receptors originated from a man between 60 and 75 years old with colorectal cancer.

V usage is TRBV19 and J usage is TRBJ1-4; a possible D gene is TRBD1 (6 bases). Trimming cost V 5 bases and J 2 bases, with 12 bases left between them. The CDR3 contains 15 residues. Germline V gives CDR1 LNHDA, CDR2 SQIVND (reference sequence). CDR3 in DNA: TGTGCCAGTAGTGTGGGGGGCATCACTAATGAAAAACTGTTTTTT. It translates to CASSVGGITNEKLFF.

The chain carries TRBV7-2 and TRBJ1-2; D is uncertain. CDR3 length equals 13 residues. CDR1 is SGHTA and CDR2 is FQGNSA in the germline V gene. The V and J ends lost 3 bases and 2 bases respectively, with 7 bases between them. CDR3 nucleotides: TGTGCCAGCAGCTTGTACAGCAACTATGGCTACACCTTC. It is translated as CASSLYSNYGYTF.

The chain employs TRBV5-4 and TRBJ1-4; D not certain. CDR1 SGHNT and CDR2 YYREEE come from the germline V gene (reference sequence). The CDR3 is 12 residues long. Trimming took 4 bases from V and 4 from J, leaving 5 bases between them. The CDR3 sequence is CASSAVNEKLFF. The CDR3 DNA sequence: TGTGCCAGCAGCGCGGTTAATGAAAAACTGTTTTTT.

The chain joins TRBV19 to TRBJ1-2; TRBD1 agrees at 10 bases. The CDR3 is 15 amino acids. Trimming took 6 bases from V and 4 from J; bases not matched to a gene: 8. The germline CDR1 and CDR2 sequences are LNHDA and SQIVND (reference sequence). DNA of the CDR3: TGTGCCAGTAGCCGGGACAGGGGTAAAAGCTATGGCTACACCTTC. Translated, it gives CASSRDRGKSYGYTF.

This CDR3 reads CASSQDSPTPGAGSYEQYF. The CDR3 DNA sequence: TGCGCCAGCAGCCAAGATTCCCCCACCCCAGGGGCCGGCTCCTACGAGCAGTACTTC. The rearrangement uses TRBV4-3 and TRBJ2-7; a possible D gene is TRBD1 (6 bases). The CDR3 totals 19 residues. V gave up 0 bases and J gave up 0 bases, with 21 bases separating them. The V gene's germline CDR1 is LGHNA and CDR2 YSLEER.

This sequence joins TRBV19 and TRBJ2-1, with 8 bases lining up with TRBD1. V shed 3 bases, J shed 7 bases, and the junction held 11 bases outside the gene matches. CDR3 length: 16 amino acids. Germline loops: CDR1 LNHDA, CDR2 SQIVND (reference sequence). The CDR3 nucleotides read TGTGCCAGTAGTATTGAAGGACAGGGTTTCGTTAATGAGCAGTTCTTC. Its translation: CASSIEGQGFVNEQFF.

This clone was counted a single time. The V call is TRBV7-9, the J call TRBJ1-2; 7 nucleotides align to TRBD1. Per the germline V gene, CDR1 is SEHNR and CDR2 is FQNEAQ (reference sequence). The CDR3 is 13 residues long. V trimming: 5 bases; J trimming: 5 bases; junction bases outside the gene matches: 5. The CDR3 DNA sequence: TGTGCCAGCAGCCAACAGGGGCCATATGGCTACACCTTC. It specifies CASSQQGPYGYTF.

The CDR3 protein is CASSQGRNSGNTIYF. The CDR3, as DNA: TGCGCCAGCAGCCAGGGACGGAACTCTGGAAACACCATATATTTT. The chain is built from TRBV4-3 and TRBJ1-3; TRBD1 might be the D (5 bases). The germline V and J ends were trimmed by 3 bases and 0 bases, with 9 bases remaining between them. CDR3 length: 15 residues. The germline V gene has CDR1 LGHNA and CDR2 YSLEER.

V gene TRBV3-1 (or the pseudogene TRBV3-2) combines with J gene TRBJ2-2; weak D call: TRBD1 (5 bases). V lost 2 bases, J lost 5 bases, and 15 bases lay in between. CDR1 is LGHDT, CDR2 YNNKEL, per germline (reference sequence). The CDR3 is 16 residues long. The CDR3, as DNA: TGTGCCAGCAGCCAAAAAGTGGACGCAGGGACCGGGGAGCTGTTTTTT. It codes for CASSQKVDAGTGELFF.

As regards this clone: Its ends do not fully match the called genes, so a read error is possible. The genes are TRBV7-9 and TRBJ1-2; the D gene is possibly TRBD1 (5 bases). Germline CDR1 reads SEHNR; CDR2 reads FQNEAQ (reference sequence). The CDR3 spans 16 residues. The CDR3 DNA sequence: TGTGCCAGCACCTTAGAGGCGGCAGGGAACTACTATGGCTACACCTTC. Its translation is CASTLEAAGNYYGYTF.

The rearrangement uses TRBV12-3 or TRBV12-4 and TRBJ1-2, with D uncertain. The CDR3 covers 12 residues. Trimming stripped 3 bases from V and 7 bases from J, with 9 bases between. The CDR3 sequence is CASSFGRAGYTF. For the CDR3, the DNA is TGTGCCAGCAGTTTTGGTCGGGCTGGCTACACCTTC.

This clone has a single count. The chain links TRBV6-5 to TRBJ2-1; D may correspond to TRBD1 or TRBD2 (6 bases each). This CDR3 has 15 residues. V was pared by 5 bases and J by 2 bases, with 13 bases between. CDR1 MNHEY and CDR2 SVGAGI come from the germline V gene. The chain's CDR3 is CASSLTGATYNEQFF. In DNA, the CDR3 is TGTGCCAGCAGTCTAACGGGGGCCACCTACAATGAGCAGTTCTTC.

The chain has TRBV14 and TRBJ2-5; D is ambiguous. The V end was cut by 3 bases, the J end by 5 bases, with 19 bases between. CDR3 length equals 16 residues. The germline CDR1 and CDR2 sequences are SGHDN and FVKESK. This CDR3 reads CASSHLKGLFRETQYF. DNA of the CDR3: TGTGCCAGCAGCCACCTCAAGGGCTTATTCAGGGAGACCCAGTACTTC.

The V gene is TRBV30, the J gene TRBJ1-2; D is uncertain. Germline V gene data show CDR1 as GTSNPN and CDR2 as SVGIG (reference sequence). With 8 bases removed from V and 2 bases from J, the gap between germline ends came to 15 bases. The CDR3 length is 13 residues. The CDR3 protein is CAGRIQGNYGYTF. CDR3 coding DNA: TGTGCCGGGCGAATCCAAGGAAACTATGGCTACACCTTC.

The chain joins TRBV30 to TRBJ2-7, with D possibly TRBD1 on 6 matching bases. The CDR3 sequence is 12 residues long. Germline V gene sequence: CDR1 GTSNPN, CDR2 SVGIG (reference sequence). The germline V and J ends were trimmed by 0 bases and 6 bases, with 9 bases remaining between them. The CDR3 here is CAWSVPRGEQYF. In DNA, the CDR3 is TGTGCCTGGAGTGTCCCCAGGGGCGAGCAGTACTTC.

The chain has TRBV9 and TRBJ2-2; TRBD1 is a possible D gene (5 bases). CDR3 length equals 15 residues. Between the trimmed V and J ends, which lost 2 bases and 6 bases, there was a span of 14 bases. From germline, CDR1 is SGDLS and CDR2 YYNGEE. The CDR3 region has the DNA TGTGCCAGCAGCGTTTTCAGGGATGATCCCGGGGAGCTGTTTTTT. This sequence encodes CASSVFRDDPGELFF.

This chain joins TRBV5-6 and TRBJ2-7; TRBD1 agrees at 7 bases. CDR3 length: 14 amino acids. Per the germline V gene, CDR1 is SGHDT and CDR2 is YYEEEE. The V gene end was trimmed by 4 bases and the J gene end by 0 bases; junction bases not matched to a gene: 4. The CDR3 region has the DNA TGTGCCAGCAGCGACGGGACAGTCTCCTACGAGCAGTACTTC. It is translated as CASSDGTVSYEQYF.

This sequence joins TRBV3-1 (or the pseudogene TRBV3-2) and TRBJ1-6; no clear D gene. This CDR3 has 14 amino acids. V lost 1 base and J lost 8, with 9 bases in between. CDR1 is LGHDT, CDR2 YNNKEL, per germline (reference sequence). CDR3 nucleotides: TGTGCCAGCAGCCAAGGGACCGCAGATTCACCCCTCCACTTT. Its protein product is CASSQGTADSPLHF.

The chain recombines TRBV5-4 with TRBJ1-4; D gene ambiguous. This CDR3 contains 13 residues. V was cut by 0 bases and J by 3 bases, with 3 bases left in between. Germline lookup yields CDR1 SGHNT and CDR2 YYREEE (reference sequence). CDR3 amino acids: CASSLAANEKLFF. For the CDR3, the DNA is TGTGCCAGCAGCTTGGCCGCTAATGAAAAACTGTTTTTT.

Concerning this clone: The junction differs from germline at one of its ends, possibly a read error. The V gene is TRBV11-3, the J gene TRBJ2-2, with TRBD2 as a possible D gene (8 bases). The CDR3 is made up of 16 amino acids. CDR1 is SGHNT and CDR2 is YENEEA in the germline V gene. This CDR3 is CASSLDSGTPTGALFF. The CDR3 DNA reads TGTGCCAGCAGCTTAGATAGCGGGACTCCCACAGGGGCGCTGTTTTTT.

The chain carries TRBV12-3 or TRBV12-4 and TRBJ2-7; tentative D call: TRBD2 (6 bases). Trimming took 6 bases from V and 2 from J, leaving 11 bases between them. CDR3 length equals 13 residues. The CDR3, as DNA: TGTGCCAGCAGAGTGGGACTCGCCTACGAGCAGTACTTC. As protein: CASRVGLAYEQYF.

This clone was detected only once. CDR3: CASSPRDSVTGELFF. DNA of the CDR3: TGTGCCAGCAGTCCGCGGGACAGTGTCACCGGGGAGCTGTTTTTT. The chain uses TRBV4-2 and TRBJ2-2; D perhaps matches TRBD1 (7 bases). The V gene's germline CDR1 is LGHNA and CDR2 YNFKEQ. Trimming pared 6 bases from V and 4 bases from J, leaving 15 bases between. The CDR3 is 15 residues long.

This clone was seen a few times. The chain has TRBV3-1 (or the pseudogene TRBV3-2) and TRBJ1-1, with D possibly matching TRBD1 (5 bases). Trimming removed 0 bases at V and 1 base at J, with 6 bases between. Looked up from germline, CDR1 is LGHDT and CDR2 is YNNKEL (reference sequence). This CDR3 comprises 14 residues. This chain's CDR3 is CASSQDGGNTEAFF. Written as DNA, the CDR3 is TGTGCCAGCAGCCAAGATGGGGGGAACACTGAAGCTTTCTTT.

V is TRBV18 and J is TRBJ2-7; 8 bases line up with TRBD1. Germline V gene sequence: CDR1 KGHSH, CDR2 LQKENI. The CDR3 totals 15 residues. V lost 0 bases, J lost 4 bases, and 5 bases stayed unmatched. The CDR3 nucleotides are TGTGCCAGCTCACCACCGGGACAGGCGACATACGAGCAGTACTTC. Its translation: CASSPPGQATYEQYF.

This rearrangement joins TRBV7-9 to TRBJ1-4; D is uncertain. The CDR3 contains 15 residues. V was pared by 5 bases and J by 5 bases, with 15 bases between. Germline V gene sequence: CDR1 SEHNR, CDR2 FQNEAQ (reference sequence). The CDR3 here is CASSPTRARNEKLFF. CDR3 nucleotides: TGTGCCAGCAGCCCTACTCGGGCCCGAAATGAAAAACTGTTTTTT.

This clone was seen just once. The chain has TRBV7-6 and TRBJ1-1; no definite D call. CDR1 and CDR2 from the germline V gene are SGHVS and FNYEAQ. V was clipped by 1 base and J by 5 bases, with 8 bases between them. The CDR3 is 13 amino acids. The CDR3 region is CASSLDGYTEAFF. Here the CDR3 DNA reads TGTGCCAGCAGCTTAGACGGGTATACTGAAGCTTTCTTT.

This rearrangement joins TRBV2 to TRBJ1-1; D remains unclear. V lost 7 bases and J lost 0, with 12 bases in between. Germline V gene data show CDR1 as SNHLY and CDR2 as FYNNEI. The CDR3 contains 14 residues. CDR3 nucleotides: TGTGCCAGCAAGCCTCAGGCAATGAACACTGAAGCTTTCTTT. Its protein is CASKPQAMNTEAFF.

V and J are TRBV13 and TRBJ2-2; either TRBD1 or TRBD2 may fit D (5 bases each). The germline gives CDR1 PRHDT, CDR2 FYEKMQ (reference sequence). CDR3 length equals 16 residues. Trimming pared 1 base from V and 1 base from J, leaving 10 bases between. Here the CDR3 DNA reads TGTGCCAGCAGCTTAGTGGGGGTTTTGAACACCGGGGAGCTGTTTTTT. The encoded protein is CASSLVGVLNTGELFF.

The V call is TRBV5-6, the J call TRBJ2-7; a weak D match, TRBD1 (5 bases). CDR1 is SGHDT, CDR2 YYEEEE, per germline. Trimming stripped 1 base from V and 4 bases from J, with 9 bases between. This CDR3 has 13 residues. CDR3 bases: TGTGCCAGCAGCTTGACACAGGTTTACGAGCAGTACTTC. It translates to CASSLTQVYEQYF.

The J gene is TRBJ2-7, the V gene TRBV20-1; no clear D. From germline, CDR1 is DFQATT and CDR2 SNEGSKA (reference sequence). V was cut by 4 bases and J by 6 bases, with 10 bases left in between. CDR3 size: 11 residues. The CDR3 reads CSATKYSEQYF. Written as DNA, the CDR3 is TGCAGTGCTACTAAGTATTCCGAGCAGTACTTC.